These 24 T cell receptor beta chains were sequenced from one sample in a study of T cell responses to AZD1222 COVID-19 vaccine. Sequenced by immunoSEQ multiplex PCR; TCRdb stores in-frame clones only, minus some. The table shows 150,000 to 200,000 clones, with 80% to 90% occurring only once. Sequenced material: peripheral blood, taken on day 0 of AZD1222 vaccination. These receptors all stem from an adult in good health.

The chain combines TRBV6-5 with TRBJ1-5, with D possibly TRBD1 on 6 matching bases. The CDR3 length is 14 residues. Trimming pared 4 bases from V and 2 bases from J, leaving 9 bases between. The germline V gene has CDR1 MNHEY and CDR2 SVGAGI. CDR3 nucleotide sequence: TGTGCCAGCAGTTTGAGGGGGGGCAATCAGCCCCAGCATTTT. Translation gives CASSLRGGNQPQHF.

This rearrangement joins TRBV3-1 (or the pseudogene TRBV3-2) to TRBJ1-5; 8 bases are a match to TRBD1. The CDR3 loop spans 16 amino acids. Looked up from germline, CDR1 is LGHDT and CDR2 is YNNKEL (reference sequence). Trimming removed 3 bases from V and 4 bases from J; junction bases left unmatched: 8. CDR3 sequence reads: CASSQRPTGANQPQHF. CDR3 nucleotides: TGTGCCAGCAGCCAGCGCCCGACAGGGGCGAATCAGCCCCAGCATTTT.

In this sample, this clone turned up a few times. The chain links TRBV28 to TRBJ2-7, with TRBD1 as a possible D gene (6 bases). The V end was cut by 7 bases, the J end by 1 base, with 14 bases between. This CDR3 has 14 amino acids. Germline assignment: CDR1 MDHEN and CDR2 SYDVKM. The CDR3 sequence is CASNRLTGSYEQYF. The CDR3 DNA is TGTGCCAGCAACCGTTTGACAGGTTCCTACGAGCAGTACTTC.

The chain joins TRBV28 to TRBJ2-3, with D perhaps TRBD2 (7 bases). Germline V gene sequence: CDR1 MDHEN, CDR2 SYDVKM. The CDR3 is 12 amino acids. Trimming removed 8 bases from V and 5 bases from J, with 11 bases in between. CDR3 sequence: CASEGGGDTQYF. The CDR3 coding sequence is TGTGCCAGCGAGGGGGGGGGAGATACGCAGTATTTT.

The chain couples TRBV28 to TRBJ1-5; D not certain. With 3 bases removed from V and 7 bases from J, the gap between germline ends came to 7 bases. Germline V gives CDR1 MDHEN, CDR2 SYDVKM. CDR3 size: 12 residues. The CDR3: CASSFISQPQHF. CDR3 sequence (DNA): TGTGCCAGCAGTTTCATTTCCCAGCCCCAGCATTTT.

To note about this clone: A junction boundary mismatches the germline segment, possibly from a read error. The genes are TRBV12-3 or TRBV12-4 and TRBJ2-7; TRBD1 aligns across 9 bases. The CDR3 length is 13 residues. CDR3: CASSLAGTGRSFF. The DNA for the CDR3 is TGTGCCAGCAGTTTAGCCGGGACAGGGCGGTCTTTCTTC.

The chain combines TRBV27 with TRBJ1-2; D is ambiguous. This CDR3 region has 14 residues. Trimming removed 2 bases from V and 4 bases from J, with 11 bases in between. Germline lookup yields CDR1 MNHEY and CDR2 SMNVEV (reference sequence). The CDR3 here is CASSLSVPGYGYTF. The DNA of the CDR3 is TGTGCCAGCAGTTTAAGCGTGCCCGGCTATGGCTACACCTTC.

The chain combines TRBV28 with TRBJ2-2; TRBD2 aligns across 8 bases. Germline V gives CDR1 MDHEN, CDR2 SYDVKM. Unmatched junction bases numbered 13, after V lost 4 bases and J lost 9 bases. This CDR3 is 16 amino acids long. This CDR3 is CASSSPGLVLSRELFF. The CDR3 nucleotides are TGTGCCAGCAGTTCCCCGGGACTAGTATTGTCCCGGGAGCTGTTTTTT. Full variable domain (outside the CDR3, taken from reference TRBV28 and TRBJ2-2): DVKVTQSSRYLVKRTGEKVFLECVQDMDHENMFWYRQDPGLGLRLIYFSYDVKMKEKGDIPEGYSVSREKKERFSLILESASTNQTSMYLCASSSPGLVLSRELFFGEGSRLTVL.

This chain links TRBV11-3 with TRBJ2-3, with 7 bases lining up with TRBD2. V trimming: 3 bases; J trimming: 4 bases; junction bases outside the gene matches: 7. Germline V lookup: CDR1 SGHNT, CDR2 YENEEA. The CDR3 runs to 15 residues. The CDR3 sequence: CASSLGLSPADTQYF. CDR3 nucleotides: TGTGCCAGCAGCTTGGGACTATCGCCCGCAGATACGCAGTATTTT.

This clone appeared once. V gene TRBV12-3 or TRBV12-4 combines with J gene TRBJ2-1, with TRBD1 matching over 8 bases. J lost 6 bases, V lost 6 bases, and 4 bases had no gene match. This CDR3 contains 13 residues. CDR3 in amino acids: CASRRTGSNEQFF. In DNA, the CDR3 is TGTGCCAGCAGGAGGACAGGGAGCAATGAGCAGTTCTTC.

The DNA of the CDR3 is TGTGCCAGCAGCCTCGAAGACAGGGGTGCCTACGAGCAGTACTTC. It specifies CASSLEDRGAYEQYF. V and J are TRBV5-4 and TRBJ2-7, with 8 bases lining up with TRBD1. Germline CDR1 SGHNT, CDR2 YYREEE (reference sequence). V dropped 4 bases and J dropped 2; count of bases not matched to a gene: 8. The CDR3 is made up of 15 amino acids.

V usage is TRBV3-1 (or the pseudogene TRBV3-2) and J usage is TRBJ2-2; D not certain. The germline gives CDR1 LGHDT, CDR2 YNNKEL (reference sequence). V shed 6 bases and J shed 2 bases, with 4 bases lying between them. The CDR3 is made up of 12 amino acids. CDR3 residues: CASRPNTGELFF. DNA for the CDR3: TGTGCCAGCAGGCCAAACACCGGGGAGCTGTTTTTT.

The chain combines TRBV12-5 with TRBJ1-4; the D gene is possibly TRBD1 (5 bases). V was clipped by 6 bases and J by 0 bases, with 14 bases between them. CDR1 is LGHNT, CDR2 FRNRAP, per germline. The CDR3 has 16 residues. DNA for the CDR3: TGTGCTAGTGGCCCCGGACACCTAGCAACTAATGAAAAACTGTTTTTT. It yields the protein CASGPGHLATNEKLFF.

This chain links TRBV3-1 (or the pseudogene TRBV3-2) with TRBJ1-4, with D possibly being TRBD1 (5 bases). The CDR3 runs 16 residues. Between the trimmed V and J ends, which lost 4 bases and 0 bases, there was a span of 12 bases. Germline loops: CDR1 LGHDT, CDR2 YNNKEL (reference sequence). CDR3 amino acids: CASSPPWGATNEKLFF. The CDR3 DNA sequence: TGTGCCAGCAGCCCCCCTTGGGGGGCAACTAATGAAAAACTGTTTTTT.

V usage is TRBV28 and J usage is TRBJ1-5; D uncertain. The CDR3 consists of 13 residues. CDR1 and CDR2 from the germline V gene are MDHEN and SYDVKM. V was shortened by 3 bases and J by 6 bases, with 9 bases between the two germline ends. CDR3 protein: CASSFEAVQPQHF. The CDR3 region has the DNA TGTGCCAGCAGTTTCGAGGCGGTTCAGCCCCAGCATTTT.

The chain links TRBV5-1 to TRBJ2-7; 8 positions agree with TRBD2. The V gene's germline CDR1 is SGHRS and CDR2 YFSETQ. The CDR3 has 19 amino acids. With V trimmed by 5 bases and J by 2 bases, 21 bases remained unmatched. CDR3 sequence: CASRSTRARGGSSAYEQYF. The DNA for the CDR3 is TGCGCCAGCAGGTCCACGAGGGCTCGGGGGGGCTCTTCGGCCTACGAGCAGTACTTC.

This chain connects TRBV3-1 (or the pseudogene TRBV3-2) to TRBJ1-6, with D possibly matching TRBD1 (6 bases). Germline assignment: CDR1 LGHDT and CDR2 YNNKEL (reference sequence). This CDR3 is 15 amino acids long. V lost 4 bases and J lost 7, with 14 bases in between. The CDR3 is CASSPVQGLNSPLHF. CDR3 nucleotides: TGTGCCAGCAGCCCAGTTCAGGGGCTAAATTCACCCCTCCACTTT.

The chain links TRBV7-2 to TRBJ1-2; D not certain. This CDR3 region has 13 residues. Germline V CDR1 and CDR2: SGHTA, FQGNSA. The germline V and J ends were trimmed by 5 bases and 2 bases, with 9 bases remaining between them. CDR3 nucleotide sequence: TGTGCCAGCAGCCCCGACACAAACTATGGCTACACCTTC. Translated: CASSPDTNYGYTF. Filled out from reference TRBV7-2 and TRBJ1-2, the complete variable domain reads GAGVSQSPSNKVTEKGKDVELRCDPISGHTALYWYRQSLGQGLEFLIYFQGNSAPDKSGLPSDRFSAERTGGSVSTLTIQRTQQEDSAVYLCASSPDTNYGYTFGSGTRLTVV.

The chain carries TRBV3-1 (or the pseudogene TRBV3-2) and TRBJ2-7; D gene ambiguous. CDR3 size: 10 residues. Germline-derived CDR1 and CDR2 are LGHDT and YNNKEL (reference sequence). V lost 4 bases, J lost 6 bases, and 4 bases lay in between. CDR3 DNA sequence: TGTGCCAGCAGCCCCGTCGAGCAGTACTTC. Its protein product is CASSPVEQYF.

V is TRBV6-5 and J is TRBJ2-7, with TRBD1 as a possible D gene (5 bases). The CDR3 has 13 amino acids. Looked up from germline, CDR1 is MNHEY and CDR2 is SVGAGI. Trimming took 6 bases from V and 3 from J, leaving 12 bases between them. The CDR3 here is CASSIRQYYEQYF. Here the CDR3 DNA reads TGTGCCAGCAGCATAAGACAGTACTACGAGCAGTACTTC.

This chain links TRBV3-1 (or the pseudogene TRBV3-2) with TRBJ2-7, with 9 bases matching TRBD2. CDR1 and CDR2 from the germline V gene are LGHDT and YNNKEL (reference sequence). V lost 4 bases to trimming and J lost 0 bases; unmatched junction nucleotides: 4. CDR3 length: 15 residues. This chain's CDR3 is CASSLGSGSSYEQYF. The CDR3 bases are TGTGCCAGCAGCCTCGGTAGCGGGAGCTCCTACGAGCAGTACTTC.

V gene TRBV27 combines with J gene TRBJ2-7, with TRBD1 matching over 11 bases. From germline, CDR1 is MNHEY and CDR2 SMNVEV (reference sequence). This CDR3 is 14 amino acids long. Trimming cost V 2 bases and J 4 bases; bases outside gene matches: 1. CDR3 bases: TGTGCCAGCAGTTTAGGGGACAGGGGGTACGAGCAGTACTTC. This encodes CASSLGDRGYEQYF.

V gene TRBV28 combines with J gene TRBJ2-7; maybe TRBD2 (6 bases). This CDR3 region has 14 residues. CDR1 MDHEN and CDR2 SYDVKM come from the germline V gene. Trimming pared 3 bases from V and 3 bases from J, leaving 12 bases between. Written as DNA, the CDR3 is TGTGCCAGCAGTTTTTTGGGCGGGAACTACGAGCAGTACTTC. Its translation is CASSFLGGNYEQYF.

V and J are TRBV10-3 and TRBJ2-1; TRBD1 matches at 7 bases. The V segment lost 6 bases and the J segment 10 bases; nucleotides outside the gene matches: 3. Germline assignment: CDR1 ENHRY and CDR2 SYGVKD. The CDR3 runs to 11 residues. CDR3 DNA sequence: TGTGCCATCAGAACAGGGGACGAGCAGTTCTTC. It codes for CAIRTGDEQFF.